The rows below give T cell receptor beta chains drawn from one sample of a study of PD-L1 blockade in urothelial cancer. Sequencing used immunoSEQ multiplex PCR; TCRdb keeps in-frame clones, though not all of them. Among around 130,000 clones listed, approximately 84% were seen once. Here the sequenced sample was PBMCs, taken around atezolizumab (anti-PD-L1) treatment. These receptors all come from a man aged 50 to 60 with urothelial cancer. Both conserved end residues are part of each CDR3. The D gene is left open where the match is weak. A row's size may be missing; if present it is once, few, many or a size class.

cdr3_nt cdr3_aa v_call clone_size d_call j_call
TGTGCCAGCAGCCAAGATAGGGGAAGTCAGCCCCAGCATTTC CASSQDRGSQPQHF TRBV4-2 . . TRBJ1-5
TGTGCCAGTAGTAGGACAGCAACTAATGAAAAACTGTTTTTT CASSRTATNEKLFF TRBV19 . . TRBJ1-4
TGTGCCAGTAGTATTAAAGGGACAGATAATCAGCCCCAGCATTTT CASSIKGTDNQPQHF TRBV19 . TRBD1 TRBJ1-5
TGCAGCGTTGATACAGGGGTAGTCTACAATGAGCAGTTCTTC CSVDTGVVYNEQFF TRBV29-1 once TRBD1 TRBJ2-1
TGTGCCAGTAGTTACCGGGACAGGGACTCACCCCTCCACTTT CASSYRDRDSPLHF TRBV19 . TRBD1 TRBJ1-6
TGTGCCAGCAATTTCGGGGTTGTACAAGAGACCCAGTACTTC CASNFGVVQETQYF TRBV2 . . TRBJ2-5
TGCGCCAGCAGCTTGGGGGTGGAACAGGGACTACGAGAGACCCAGTACTTC CASSLGVEQGLRETQYF TRBV5-1 . . TRBJ2-5
TGCGCCAGCAGCCGAGAACAGGGAGTCCAAGAGACCCAGTACTTC CASSREQGVQETQYF TRBV4-1 once . TRBJ2-5
TGTGCCAGCAGTTTATCCAGGACAGGGGGCCTGCGTGGCTACACCTTC CASSLSRTGGLRGYTF TRBV27 . TRBD1 TRBJ1-2
TGTGCCAGCAGGTTTACGGGGACACCTTACGAGCAGTACTTC CASRFTGTPYEQYF TRBV28 few . TRBJ2-7
TGTGCCAGCCGAATTTCACGGGGATACAATTCACCCCTCCACTTT CASRISRGYNSPLHF TRBV27 . . TRBJ1-6
TGTGCCAGCTCACCGAAGGGACAGCAAGAGACCCAGTACTTC CASSPKGQQETQYF TRBV18 . TRBD1 TRBJ2-5
TGCGCCAGCAGCACCCCCCCGGGACAGGGGGAGACAACGCAGTATTTT CASSTPPGQGETTQYF TRBV5-1 . TRBD1 TRBJ2-3
TGTGCCAGCAGCTTAGGGGAGAGAGAGACCCAGTACTTC CASSLGERETQYF TRBV7-2 few . TRBJ2-5
TGCGCCAGCAGCACACCGGGAGATACGCAGTATTTT CASSTPGDTQYF TRBV5-1 . . TRBJ2-3
TGTGCCAGCACAAGACTAGCGGGTATCGACGTTGAGCAGTTCTTC CASTRLAGIDVEQFF TRBV25-1 . TRBD2 TRBJ2-1
TGTGCCTGGAGTGCCCCCTCAGGGGCCGACACAGATACGCAGTATTTT CAWSAPSGADTDTQYF TRBV30 . . TRBJ2-3
TGCGCCAGCAGCCTCACAGATACGCAGTATTTT CASSLTDTQYF TRBV5-1 . . TRBJ2-3
TGTGCCAGCGACAGGGGCAACTATGGCTACACCTTC CASDRGNYGYTF TRBV28 . TRBD1 TRBJ1-2
TGCGCCAGCAGCTTGCCTCGGACTAGCGGGACGAATGAGCAGTTCTTC CASSLPRTSGTNEQFF TRBV5-1 . TRBD2 TRBJ2-1
TGTGCCAGCAGTGAAGTCTTCACAGATACGCAGTATTTT CASSEVFTDTQYF TRBV6-1 few . TRBJ2-3
TGTGCCAGCAGGAGACAGCGAAACTCTGGAAACACCATATATTTT CASRRQRNSGNTIYF TRBV2 . . TRBJ1-3
TGTGCCAGCAGGATCCGGACAGGGGATGAAAAACTGTTTTTT CASRIRTGDEKLFF TRBV19 . TRBD1 TRBJ1-4
TGTGCCAGCTCGCGTCGGAGGAGGGGCTACAATGAGCAGTTCTTC CASSRRRRGYNEQFF TRBV28 . . TRBJ2-1
TGTGCCAGCTCACGACTAGCGGAGTTCAATGAGCAGTTCTTC CASSRLAEFNEQFF TRBV18 . TRBD2 TRBJ2-1
TGTGCCAGCAGTCGACCGCCTTACAGGACGGATCAGCCCCAGCATTTT CASSRPPYRTDQPQHF TRBV6-4 . . TRBJ1-5
TGCGCCAGCAGTGAGCCCTTCCTAGCCTCTGGAAACACCATATATTTT CASSEPFLASGNTIYF TRBV10-2 . . TRBJ1-3
TGTGCCAGCAGCTTAGGGGGGGTCCAGTACTTC CASSLGGVQYF TRBV7-6 once . TRBJ2-5
TGTGCCAGCAGCGTAGTTCCCACTGGCACAGATACGCAGTATTTT CASSVVPTGTDTQYF TRBV9 . . TRBJ2-3
TGTGCCAGCAGCCAGTATTCCGGGACTAGCGGGAGTTACGGGGAGCTGTTTTTT CASSQYSGTSGSYGELFF TRBV4-2 . TRBD2 TRBJ2-2
TGTGCCAGCAGTGAATTCGGGACTAGTGCTTACACGCAGTATTTT CASSEFGTSAYTQYF TRBV6-4 . TRBD2 TRBJ2-3
TGTGCCAGCAGCCAAGGTCTAGCGCGTCCTTACAATGAGCAGTTCTTC CASSQGLARPYNEQFF TRBV4-2 . . TRBJ2-1
TGTGCCAGCAGCCTAGGACAGGGCCCTAGGCCCCAGCATTTT CASSLGQGPRPQHF TRBV7-2 . TRBD1 TRBJ1-5
TGTGCCAGCAGCCCACTAGCGGGAGAACCCTACGAGCAGTACTTC CASSPLAGEPYEQYF TRBV6-4 few TRBD2 TRBJ2-7
TGTGCCAGCAGTTTCGGACGGAGGTTTCCGAGCAATCAGCCCCAGCATTTT CASSFGRRFPSNQPQHF TRBV28 once . TRBJ1-5
TGCAGTGGGGCAGTGGATACGCAGTATTTT CSGAVDTQYF TRBV20-1 . . TRBJ2-3